These T cell receptor beta chains were read from a single sample in a study of identifying expanded T cells in peripheral blood. Some clones are missing from TCRdb's copy, which holds only in-frame ones; the method was immunoSEQ multiplex PCR. In the table there are about 86,000 clones, about 85% of which are singletons. What was sequenced was blood. Source of these receptors: a person aged 18 to 75 in good health. The CDR3 runs from the conserved cysteine through the conserved F or W. The order of the fields is clone size, D gene, V gene, J gene, CDR3 length, CDR3 DNA, CDR3 protein. The D gene is left open where the match is weak. Rows may omit the clone size; those that give it use once, few, many or a size class.

>-|-|TRBV9|TRBJ2-6|14
TGTGCCAGCAGCGGGAGATCTGGGGCCAACGTCCTGACTTTC
CASSGRSGANVLTF
>once|-|TRBV9|TRBJ1-3|15
TGTGCCAGCAGCGTCACAGGGAGGTCTGGAAACACCATATATTTT
CASSVTGRSGNTIYF
>-|-|TRBV11-2|TRBJ1-1|15
TGTGCCAGCAGCTTAGTGGCCGGCTATAACACTGAAGCTTTCTTT
CASSLVAGYNTEAFF
>-|-|TRBV6-5|TRBJ2-1|14
TGTGCCAGCAGTTACGGTTCGGACTACAATGAGCAGTTCTTC
CASSYGSDYNEQFF
>few|-|TRBV29-1|TRBJ2-7|13
TGCAGCGTCACAGGGTTAGGGGTCTACGAGCAGTACTTC
CSVTGLGVYEQYF
>-|-|TRBV5-6|TRBJ1-3|17
TGTGCCAGCAGCTTGGAGGTGGAGATTAGCTCTGGAAACACCATATATTTT
CASSLEVEISSGNTIYF
>-|-|TRBV30|TRBJ1-3|13
TGTGCCCAGTCGATAACCTCTGGAAACACCATATATTTT
CAQSITSGNTIYF
>-|-|TRBV19|TRBJ1-1|11
TGTGCCAGCCAGGCGGTCACTGAAGCTTTCTTT
CASQAVTEAFF
>-|TRBD1|TRBV30|TRBJ1-6|13
TGTGCCTGGAACAGGGGGGTTGATTCACCCCTCCACTTT
CAWNRGVDSPLHF
>-|-|TRBV6-1|TRBJ1-4|15
TGTGCCAGCTCCCGAATGGCGGTCGACCTTGAAAAACTGTTTTTT
CASSRMAVDLEKLFF
>-|-|TRBV11-2|TRBJ1-5|13
TGTGCCAGCAGCTTAGTTAGGAATCAGCCCCAGCATTTT
CASSLVRNQPQHF
>-|TRBD1|TRBV11-1|TRBJ1-1|14
TGTGCCAGCAGCCCTTGGACAGGGGAAAACCAAGCTTTCTTT
CASSPWTGENQAFF
>-|TRBD2|TRBV7-2|TRBJ2-7|15
TGTGCCAGCAGCCCCAGGACTAGCGGGAGATACGAGCAGTACTTC
CASSPRTSGRYEQYF
>-|TRBD1|TRBV6-1|TRBJ1-1|14
TGTGCCAGCAGCCGGACAGGAACTAACACTGAAGCTTTCTTT
CASSRTGTNTEAFF
>-|-|TRBV11-2|TRBJ1-2|16
TGTGCCAGCAGCTTAGATCAGCCGGGAACCCTCTATGGCTACACCTTC
CASSLDQPGTLYGYTF